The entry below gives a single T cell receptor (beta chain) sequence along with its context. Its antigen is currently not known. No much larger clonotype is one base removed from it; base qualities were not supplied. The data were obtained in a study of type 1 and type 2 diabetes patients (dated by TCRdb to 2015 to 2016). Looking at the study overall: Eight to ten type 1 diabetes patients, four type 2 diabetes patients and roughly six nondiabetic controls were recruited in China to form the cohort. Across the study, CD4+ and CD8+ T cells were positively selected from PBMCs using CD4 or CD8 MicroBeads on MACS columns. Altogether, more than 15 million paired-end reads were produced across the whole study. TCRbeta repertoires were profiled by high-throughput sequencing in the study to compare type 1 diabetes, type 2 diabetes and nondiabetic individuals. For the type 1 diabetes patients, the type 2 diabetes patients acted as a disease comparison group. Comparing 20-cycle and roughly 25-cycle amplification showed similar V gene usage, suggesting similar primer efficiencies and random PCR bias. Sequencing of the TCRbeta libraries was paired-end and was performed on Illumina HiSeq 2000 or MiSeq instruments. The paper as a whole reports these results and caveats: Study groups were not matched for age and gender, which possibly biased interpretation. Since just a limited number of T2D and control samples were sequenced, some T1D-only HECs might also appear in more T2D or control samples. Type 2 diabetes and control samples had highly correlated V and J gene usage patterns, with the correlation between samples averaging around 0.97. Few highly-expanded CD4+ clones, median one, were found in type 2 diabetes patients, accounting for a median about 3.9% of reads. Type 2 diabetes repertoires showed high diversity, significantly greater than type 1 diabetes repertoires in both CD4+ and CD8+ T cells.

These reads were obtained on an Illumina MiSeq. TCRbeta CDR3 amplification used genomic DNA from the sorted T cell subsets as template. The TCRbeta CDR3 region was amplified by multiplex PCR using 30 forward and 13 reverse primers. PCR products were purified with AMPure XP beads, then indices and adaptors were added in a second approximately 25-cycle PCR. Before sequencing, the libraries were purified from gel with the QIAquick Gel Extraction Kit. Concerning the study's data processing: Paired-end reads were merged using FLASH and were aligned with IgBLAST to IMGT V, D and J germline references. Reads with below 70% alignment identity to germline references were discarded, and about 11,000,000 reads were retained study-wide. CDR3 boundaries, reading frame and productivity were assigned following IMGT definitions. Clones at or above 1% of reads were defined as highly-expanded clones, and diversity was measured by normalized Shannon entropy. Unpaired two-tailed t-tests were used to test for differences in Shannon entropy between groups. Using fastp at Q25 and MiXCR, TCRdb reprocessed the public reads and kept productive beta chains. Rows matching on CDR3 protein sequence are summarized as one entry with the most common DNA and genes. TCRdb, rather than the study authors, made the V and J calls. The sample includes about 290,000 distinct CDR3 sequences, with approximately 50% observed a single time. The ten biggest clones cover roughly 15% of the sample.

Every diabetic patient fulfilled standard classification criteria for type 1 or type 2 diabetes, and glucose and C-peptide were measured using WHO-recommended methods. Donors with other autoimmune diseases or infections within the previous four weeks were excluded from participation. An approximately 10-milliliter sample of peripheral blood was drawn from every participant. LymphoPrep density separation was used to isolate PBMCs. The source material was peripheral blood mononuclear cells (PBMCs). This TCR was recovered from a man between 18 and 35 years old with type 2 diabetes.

Here the CDR3 is given as CAWSVAETQYF. The DNA sequence follows: TGTGCCTGGAGTGTGGCTGAGACCCAGTACTTC. Here the chain combines TRBV30 and TRBJ2-5, with the D gene call left open. The CDR3 goes from the cysteine to the phenylalanine over 11 residues. Just CDR3 DNA is preserved here, 33 bases in frame from base 1. The germline V gene (reference sequence) sets CDR1 to GTSNPN and CDR2 to SVGIG. V lost 0 bases and J lost 5 bases; the stretch between them is 4 bases long.